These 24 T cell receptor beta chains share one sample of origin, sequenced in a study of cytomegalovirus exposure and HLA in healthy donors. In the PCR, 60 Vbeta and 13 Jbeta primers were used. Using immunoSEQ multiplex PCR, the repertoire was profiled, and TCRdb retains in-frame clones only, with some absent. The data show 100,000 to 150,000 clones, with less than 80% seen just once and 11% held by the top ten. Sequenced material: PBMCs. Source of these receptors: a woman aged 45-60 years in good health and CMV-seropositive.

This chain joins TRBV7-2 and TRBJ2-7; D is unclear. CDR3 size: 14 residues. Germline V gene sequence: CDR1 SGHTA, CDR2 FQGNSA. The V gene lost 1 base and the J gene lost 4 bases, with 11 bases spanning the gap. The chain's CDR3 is CASSLVSGSYEQYF. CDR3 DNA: TGTGCCAGCAGCTTAGTGTCAGGTTCTTACGAGCAGTACTTC.

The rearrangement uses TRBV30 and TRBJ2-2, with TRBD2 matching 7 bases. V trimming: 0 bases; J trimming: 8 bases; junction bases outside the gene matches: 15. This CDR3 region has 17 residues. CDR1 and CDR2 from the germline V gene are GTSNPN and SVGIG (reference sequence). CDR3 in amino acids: CAWSVRAGRPPLGELFF. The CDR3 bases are TGTGCCTGGAGTGTACGTGCCGGGAGGCCCCCCTTAGGGGAGCTGTTTTTT.

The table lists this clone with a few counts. CDR3 residues: CASSTQGTESYEQYF. Written as DNA, the CDR3 is TGTGCCAGCAGTACCCAAGGGACAGAGAGCTACGAGCAGTACTTC. The rearrangement uses TRBV6-5 and TRBJ2-7; 7 nucleotides align to TRBD1. The germline V gene has CDR1 MNHEY and CDR2 SVGAGI. After removal of 5 bases from V and 3 bases from J, the junction contained 10 bases not matched to a gene. The CDR3 sequence is 15 residues long.

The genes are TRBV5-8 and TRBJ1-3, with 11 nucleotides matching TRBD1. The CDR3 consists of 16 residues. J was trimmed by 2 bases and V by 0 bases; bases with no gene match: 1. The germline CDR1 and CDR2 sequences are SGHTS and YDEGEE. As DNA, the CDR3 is TGTGCCAGCAGCTTGGTGGGACAGGGGGCTGGAAACACCATATATTTT. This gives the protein CASSLVGQGAGNTIYF.

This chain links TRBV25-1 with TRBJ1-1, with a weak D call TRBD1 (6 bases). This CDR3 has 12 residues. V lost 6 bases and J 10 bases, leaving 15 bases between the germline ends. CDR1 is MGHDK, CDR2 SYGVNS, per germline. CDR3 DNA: TGTGCCAGCAGCGAAGGCCTCAGGGGAGCTTTCTTT. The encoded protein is CASSEGLRGAFF.

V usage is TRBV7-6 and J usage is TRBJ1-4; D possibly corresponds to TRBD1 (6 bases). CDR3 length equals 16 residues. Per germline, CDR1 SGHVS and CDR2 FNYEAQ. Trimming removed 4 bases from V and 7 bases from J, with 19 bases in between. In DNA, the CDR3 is TGTGCCAGCAGCTCCTTTGCCTCAGGGGCGGGTGAAAAACTGTTTTTT. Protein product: CASSSFASGAGEKLFF.

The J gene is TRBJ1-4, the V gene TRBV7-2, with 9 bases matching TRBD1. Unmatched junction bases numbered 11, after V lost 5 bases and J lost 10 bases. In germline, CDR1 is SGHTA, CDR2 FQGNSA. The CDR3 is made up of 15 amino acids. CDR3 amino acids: CASSASGTGFGKLFF. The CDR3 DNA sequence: TGTGCCAGCAGCGCCTCCGGGACAGGGTTTGGAAAACTGTTTTTT.

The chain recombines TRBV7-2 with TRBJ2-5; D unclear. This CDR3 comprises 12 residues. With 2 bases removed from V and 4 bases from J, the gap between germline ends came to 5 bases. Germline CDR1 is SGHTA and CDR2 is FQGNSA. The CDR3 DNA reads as TGTGCCAGCAGCTTACTCCGAGAGACCCAGTACTTC. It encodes CASSLLRETQYF.

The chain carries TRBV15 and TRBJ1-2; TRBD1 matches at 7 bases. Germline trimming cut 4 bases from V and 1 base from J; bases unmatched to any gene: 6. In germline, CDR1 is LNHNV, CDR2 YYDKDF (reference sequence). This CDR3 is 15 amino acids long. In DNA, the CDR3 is TGTGCCACCAGCAATACAGGGGCCTTTAACTATGGCTACACCTTC. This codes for CATSNTGAFNYGYTF.

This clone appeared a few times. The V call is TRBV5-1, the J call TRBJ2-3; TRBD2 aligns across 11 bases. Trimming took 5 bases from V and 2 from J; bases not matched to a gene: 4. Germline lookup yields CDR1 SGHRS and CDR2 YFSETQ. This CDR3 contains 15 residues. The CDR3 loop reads CASSLAGGVTDTQYF. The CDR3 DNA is TGCGCCAGCAGTCTAGCGGGGGGCGTCACAGATACGCAGTATTTT.

CDR3 in amino acids: CASSRGTGVFSNQPQHF. For the CDR3, the DNA is TGTGCCAGCAGCCGGGGGACAGGAGTCTTTAGCAATCAGCCCCAGCATTTT. V and J are TRBV7-9 and TRBJ1-5; 8 bases match TRBD1. Germline V lookup: CDR1 SEHNR, CDR2 FQNEAQ (reference sequence). J lost 0 bases, V lost 5 bases, and 9 bases had no gene match. This CDR3 spans 17 amino acids.

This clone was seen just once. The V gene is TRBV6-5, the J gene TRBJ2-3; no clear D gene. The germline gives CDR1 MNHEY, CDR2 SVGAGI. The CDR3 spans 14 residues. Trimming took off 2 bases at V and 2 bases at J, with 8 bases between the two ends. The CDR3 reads CASSYGGPTDTQYF. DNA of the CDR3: TGTGCCAGCAGTTACGGCGGCCCCACAGATACGCAGTATTTT.

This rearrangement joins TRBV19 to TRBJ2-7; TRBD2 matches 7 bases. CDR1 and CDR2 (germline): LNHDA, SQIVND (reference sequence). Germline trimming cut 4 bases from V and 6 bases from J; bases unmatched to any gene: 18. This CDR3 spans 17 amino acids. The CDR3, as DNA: TGTGCCAGTAGTACCTTGGCGCCCGGGACGGGAGGAGGCGAGCAGTACTTC. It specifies CASSTLAPGTGGGEQYF.

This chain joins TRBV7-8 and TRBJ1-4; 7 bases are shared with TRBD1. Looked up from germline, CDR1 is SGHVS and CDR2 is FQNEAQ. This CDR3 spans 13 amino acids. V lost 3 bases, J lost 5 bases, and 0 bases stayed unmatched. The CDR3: CASSLGQNEKLFF. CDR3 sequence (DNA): TGTGCCAGCAGCTTGGGACAGAATGAAAAACTGTTTTTT.

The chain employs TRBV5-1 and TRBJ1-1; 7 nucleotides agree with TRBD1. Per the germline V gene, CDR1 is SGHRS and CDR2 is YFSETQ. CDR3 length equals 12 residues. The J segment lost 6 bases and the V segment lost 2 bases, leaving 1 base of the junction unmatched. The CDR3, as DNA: TGCGCCAGCAGCTTCGGACAGGCTGAAGCTTTCTTT. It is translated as CASSFGQAEAFF. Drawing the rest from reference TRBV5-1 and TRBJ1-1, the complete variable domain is KAGVTQTPRYLIKTRGQQVTLSCSPISGHRSVSWYQQTPGQGLQFLFEYFSETQRNKGNFPGRFSGRQFSNSRSEMNVSTLELGDSALYLCASSFGQAEAFFGQGTRLTVV.

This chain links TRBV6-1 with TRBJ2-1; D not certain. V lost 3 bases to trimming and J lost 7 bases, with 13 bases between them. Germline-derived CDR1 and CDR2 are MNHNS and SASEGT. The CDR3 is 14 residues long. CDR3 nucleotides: TGTGCCAGCAGTGACCCGCTAGTTAAGAATGAGCAGTTCTTC. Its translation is CASSDPLVKNEQFF.

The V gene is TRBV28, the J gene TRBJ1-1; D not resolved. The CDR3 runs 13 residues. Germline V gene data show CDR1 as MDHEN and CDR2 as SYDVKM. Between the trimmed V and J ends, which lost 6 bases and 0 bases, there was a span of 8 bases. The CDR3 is CASRWQVNTEAFF. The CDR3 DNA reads TGTGCCAGCAGATGGCAGGTGAACACTGAAGCTTTCTTT.

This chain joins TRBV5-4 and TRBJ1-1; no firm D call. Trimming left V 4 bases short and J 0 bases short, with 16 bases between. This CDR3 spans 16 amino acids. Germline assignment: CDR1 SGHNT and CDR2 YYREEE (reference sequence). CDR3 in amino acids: CASSDPRGTMNTEAFF. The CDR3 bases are TGTGCCAGCAGCGACCCCAGAGGTACCATGAACACTGAAGCTTTCTTT.

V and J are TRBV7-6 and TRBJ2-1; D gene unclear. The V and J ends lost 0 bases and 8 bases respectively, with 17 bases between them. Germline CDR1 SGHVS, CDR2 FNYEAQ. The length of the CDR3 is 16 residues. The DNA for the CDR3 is TGTGCCAGCAGCTTAGCCGCCGGTACGTGGGCAGATGAGCAGTTCTTC. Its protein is CASSLAAGTWADEQFF.

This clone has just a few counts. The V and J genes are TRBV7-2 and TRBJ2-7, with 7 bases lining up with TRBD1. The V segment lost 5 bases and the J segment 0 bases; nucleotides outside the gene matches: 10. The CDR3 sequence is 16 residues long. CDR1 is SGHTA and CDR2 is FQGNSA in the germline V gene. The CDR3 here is CASSQGVGAISYEQYF. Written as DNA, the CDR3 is TGTGCCAGCAGCCAGGGGGTAGGGGCCATCTCCTACGAGCAGTACTTC. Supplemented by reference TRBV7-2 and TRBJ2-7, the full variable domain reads GAGVSQSPSNKVTEKGKDVELRCDPISGHTALYWYRQSLGQGLEFLIYFQGNSAPDKSGLPSDRFSAERTGGSVSTLTIQRTQQEDSAVYLCASSQGVGAISYEQYFGPGTRLTVT.

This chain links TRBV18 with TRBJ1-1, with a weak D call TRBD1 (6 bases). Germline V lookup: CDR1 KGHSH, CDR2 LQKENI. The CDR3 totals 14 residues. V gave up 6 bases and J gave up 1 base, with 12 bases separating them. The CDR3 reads CASSGGAPNTEAFF. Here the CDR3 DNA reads TGTGCCAGCTCCGGGGGGGCCCCGAACACTGAAGCTTTCTTT. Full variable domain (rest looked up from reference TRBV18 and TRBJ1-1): NAGVMQNPRHLVRRRGQEARLRCSPMKGHSHVYWYRQLPEEGLKFMVYLQKENIIDESGMPKERFSAEFPKEGPSILRIQQVVRGDSAAYFCASSGGAPNTEAFFGQGTRLTVV.

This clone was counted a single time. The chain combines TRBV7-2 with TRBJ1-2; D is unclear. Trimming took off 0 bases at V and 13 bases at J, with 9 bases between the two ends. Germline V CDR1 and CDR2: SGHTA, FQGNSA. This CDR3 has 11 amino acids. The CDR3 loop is CASSLAQRVTF. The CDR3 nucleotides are TGTGCCAGCAGCTTAGCGCAGCGGGTCACCTTC.

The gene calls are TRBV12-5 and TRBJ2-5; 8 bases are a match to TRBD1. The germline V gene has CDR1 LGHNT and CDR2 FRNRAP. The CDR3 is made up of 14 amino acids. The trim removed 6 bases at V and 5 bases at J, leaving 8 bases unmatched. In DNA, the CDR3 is TGTGCTAGTGGGAACGACAGGGGCCTTGAGACCCAGTACTTC. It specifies CASGNDRGLETQYF.

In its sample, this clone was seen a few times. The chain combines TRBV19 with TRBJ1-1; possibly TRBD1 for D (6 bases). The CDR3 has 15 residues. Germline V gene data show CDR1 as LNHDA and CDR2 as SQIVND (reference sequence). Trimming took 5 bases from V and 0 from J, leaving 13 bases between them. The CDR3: CASSAPTGMNTEAFF. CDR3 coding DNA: TGTGCCAGTAGTGCTCCGACAGGCATGAACACTGAAGCTTTCTTT.